The next 32 T cell receptor beta chains were all read from a single sample in a study of beta chain features in type 1 diabetes. Of the isolated RNA, all was reverse transcribed, and so the sequenced material was expressed TCRB transcripts. Only in-frame clones appear in the TCRdb table, and some are missing; sequencing was by immunoSEQ multiplex PCR. Altogether 310,000 or so clones are present, approximately 10% being singletons, with the ten largest covering over 0.015%. The sequencing sample was made of naive CD4+ T cells from blood. All receptors come from a woman in her thirties in good health.

The chain is built from TRBV11-2 and TRBJ2-5; maybe TRBD2 (5 bases). Trimming pared 5 bases from V and 0 bases from J, leaving 19 bases between. Germline assignment: CDR1 SGHAT and CDR2 FQNNGV. The CDR3 runs to 17 residues. The CDR3 sequence: CASSPPGRSGHQETQYF. The CDR3 DNA is TGTGCCAGCAGCCCCCCGGGAAGGTCAGGACACCAAGAGACCCAGTACTTC.

The rearrangement links TRBV28 to TRBJ2-7; the match to TRBD2 covers 8 bases. J lost 4 bases, V lost 6 bases, and 8 bases had no gene match. Per germline, CDR1 MDHEN and CDR2 SYDVKM. The CDR3 runs 14 residues. CDR3 in DNA: TGTGCCAGCAGGGCAAGCGGGAGTATGTACGAGCAGTACTTC. This gives the protein CASRASGSMYEQYF.

CDR3 in DNA: TGTGCCAGCAGCCCTAGACAGGGGCCCGGCGGCTCCTACGAGCAGTACTTC. Residues: CASSPRQGPGGSYEQYF. The V and J genes are TRBV13 and TRBJ2-7; 8 bases align to TRBD1. Per the germline V gene, CDR1 is PRHDT and CDR2 is FYEKMQ (reference sequence). The CDR3 has 17 amino acids. V shed 5 bases and J 0 bases; nucleotides not matched to a gene: 12.

This clone was seen more than once but under ten times. The V gene is TRBV4-2, the J gene TRBJ2-7; 14 positions agree with TRBD2. The V segment lost 3 bases and the J segment 5 bases; nucleotides outside the gene matches: 6. Germline loops: CDR1 LGHNA, CDR2 YNFKEQ. The CDR3 is made up of 16 amino acids. As DNA, the CDR3 is TGTGCCAGCAGCCAGGCTGGGACTAGCGGGAGTCACGAGCAGTACTTC. Protein: CASSQAGTSGSHEQYF.

The CDR3 protein is CASSLALGLAGGEQYF. The CDR3 DNA follows: TGTGCCAGCAGCTTAGCGCTGGGACTAGCGGGAGGCGAGCAGTACTTC. The genes are TRBV7-2 and TRBJ2-7; 15 bases map to TRBD2. CDR3 length: 16 residues. V was pared by 0 bases and J by 6 bases, with 3 bases of the junction left unmatched. CDR1 and CDR2 from the germline V gene are SGHTA and FQGNSA.

This clone was counted between two and nine times. The J gene is TRBJ2-1, the V gene TRBV4-3, with D possibly TRBD1 on 5 matching bases. V was cut by 1 base and J by 12 bases, with 16 bases left in between. Germline lookup yields CDR1 LGHNA and CDR2 YSLEER. The CDR3 has 14 residues. CDR3 DNA: TGCGCCAGCAGCCAAGGGACCCAAGGGCAGGGGCAGTTCTTC. Amino acid sequence: CASSQGTQGQGQFF.

As DNA, the CDR3 is TGTGCCAGCAGCGTAGGGACTAGCGGGAGAATATCCTACGAGCAGTACTTC. Protein product: CASSVGTSGRISYEQYF. The chain carries TRBV9 and TRBJ2-7, with 13 bases identical to TRBD2. The CDR3 is 17 residues long. V gave up 0 bases and J gave up 1 base; unmatched junction bases: 4. CDR1 SGDLS and CDR2 YYNGEE come from the germline V gene.

This clone appeared a single time. The V and J genes are TRBV5-6 and TRBJ1-4; D unresolved. Germline CDR1 reads SGHDT; CDR2 reads YYEEEE. The CDR3 is 15 residues long. The V and J ends lost 0 bases and 4 bases respectively, with 10 bases between them. The CDR3, as DNA: TGTGCCAGCAGCTTGGATCGGAGAGTTAATGAAAAACTGTTTTTT. Its protein product is CASSLDRRVNEKLFF. Full variable domain (outside the CDR3, taken from reference TRBV5-6 and TRBJ1-4): DAGVTQSPTHLIKTRGQQVTLRCSPKSGHDTVSWYQQALGQGPQFIFQYYEEEERQRGNFPDRFSGHQFPNYSSELNVNALLLGDSALYLCASSLDRRVNEKLFFGSGTQLSVL.

The chain couples TRBV20-1 to TRBJ2-7; the D gene is possibly TRBD2 (6 bases). With 5 bases removed from V and 7 bases from J, the gap between germline ends came to 12 bases. CDR3 length: 11 residues. CDR1 DFQATT and CDR2 SNEGSKA come from the germline V gene (reference sequence). The CDR3 protein is CSAGDSLEQYF. CDR3 bases: TGCAGTGCTGGGGACTCCCTTGAGCAGTACTTC.

This clone turned up a few times. The V gene is TRBV21-1, the J gene TRBJ1-5; no DNA check was done on the table's D call, TRBD1. TRBV21-1 is a known pseudogene. The CDR3 has 16 residues. Written as DNA, the CDR3 is TGTGCCAGCAGCAACAACAGGGGAAATAGCAATCAGCCCCAGCATTTT. It codes for CASSNNRGNSNQPQHF.

This clone was counted between two and nine times. J is TRBJ2-5 and V is TRBV7-2, with 7 bases aligning to TRBD2. V shed 3 bases and J 2 bases; nucleotides not matched to a gene: 9. This CDR3 contains 16 residues. Germline V gene data show CDR1 as SGHTA and CDR2 as FQGNSA. DNA of the CDR3: TGTGCCAGCAGCTTCACCCTTCTAGCGGCACAAGAGACCCAGTACTTC. Amino acid sequence: CASSFTLLAAQETQYF.

The chain couples TRBV4-3 to TRBJ1-1; D may be TRBD1 (6 bases). The CDR3 has 14 residues. V was pared by 0 bases and J by 1 base, with 6 bases between. CDR1 and CDR2 from the germline V gene are LGHNA and YSLEER. CDR3 sequence (DNA): TGCGCCAGCAGCCAAGAACAGGGGAACACTGAAGCTTTCTTT. The encoded protein is CASSQEQGNTEAFF.

V is TRBV18 and J is TRBJ2-5; 10 bases fit TRBD2. The germline CDR1 and CDR2 sequences are KGHSH and LQKENI. Trimming took 1 base from V and 7 from J; bases not matched to a gene: 6. The CDR3 consists of 15 residues. The CDR3 DNA reads as TGTGCCAGCTCACCACGCCTAGCGGGAGAGGCGACCCAGTACTTC. It codes for CASSPRLAGEATQYF.

This rearrangement joins TRBV6-5 to TRBJ2-3, with a weak D call TRBD1 (5 bases). The germline V gene encodes CDR1 MNHEY and CDR2 SVGAGI. The CDR3 contains 15 residues. V lost 9 bases to trimming and J lost 6 bases, with 22 bases between them. CDR3 sequence reads: CASPQTTPRGDTQYF. The CDR3 DNA reads TGTGCCAGTCCTCAGACCACGCCTAGGGGCGATACGCAGTATTTT.

The chain couples TRBV7-3 to TRBJ2-5; 8 positions agree with TRBD1. This CDR3 has 15 residues. Trimming cost V 1 base and J 5 bases; bases outside gene matches: 6. Germline loops: CDR1 SGHTA, CDR2 FQGTGA. CDR3 loop: CASSLSQGAWETQYF. The CDR3 nucleotides are TGTGCCAGCAGCTTAAGTCAGGGGGCGTGGGAGACCCAGTACTTC.

CDR3 nucleotide sequence: TGTGCCAGCAGCCCGACTAGCGGGATGGAGACCCAGTACTTC. It encodes CASSPTSGMETQYF. V is TRBV6-6 and J is TRBJ2-5; 11 bases map to TRBD2. The CDR3 extends over 14 amino acids. V trimming: 6 bases; J trimming: 5 bases; junction bases outside the gene matches: 5. The germline V gene has CDR1 MNHNY and CDR2 SVGAGI (reference sequence).

A word on this clone: This same CDR3 is encoded by further DNA sequences in the sample. The chain links TRBV18 to TRBJ1-2; 7 bases align to TRBD1. The CDR3 has 13 amino acids. Germline loops: CDR1 KGHSH, CDR2 LQKENI. V lost 1 base, J lost 4 bases, and 0 bases stayed unmatched. This chain's CDR3 is CASSPQGAYGYTF. In DNA, the CDR3 is TGTGCCAGCTCACCACAGGGGGCCTATGGCTACACCTTC. Variable domain in full (rest from reference TRBV18 and TRBJ1-2): NAGVMQNPRHLVRRRGQEARLRCSPMKGHSHVYWYRQLPEEGLKFMVYLQKENIIDESGMPKERFSAEFPKEGPSILRIQQVVRGDSAAYFCASSPQGAYGYTFGSGTRLTVV.

This clone was counted only a few times. The chain recombines TRBV5-1 with TRBJ1-4; D is undetermined. Trimming took 0 bases from V and 5 from J, leaving 14 bases between them. CDR3 length equals 16 residues. The germline V gene has CDR1 SGHRS and CDR2 YFSETQ. DNA for the CDR3: TGCGCCAGCAGCTTGGGGGAGGGCTCGCGAAATGAAAAACTGTTTTTT. As protein: CASSLGEGSRNEKLFF.

This clone came up a few times. The chain couples TRBV30 to TRBJ2-3, with TRBD1 matching over 12 bases. The CDR3 has 15 amino acids. Trimming took 8 bases from V and 4 from J; bases not matched to a gene: 10. Germline lookup yields CDR1 GTSNPN and CDR2 SVGIG (reference sequence). CDR3 sequence (DNA): TGTGCCACCCTCCCCGGGACAGGGGGCCCAGATACGCAGTATTTT. It specifies CATLPGTGGPDTQYF.

The table lists this clone with a few counts. This rearrangement joins TRBV19 to TRBJ2-7, with no clear D. Per the germline V gene, CDR1 is LNHDA and CDR2 is SQIVND (reference sequence). The CDR3 length is 13 residues. Trimming left V 1 base short and J 6 bases short, with 10 bases between. In DNA, the CDR3 is TGTGCCAGTAGTATAGTCCCGGGTGGCGAGCAGTACTTC. It translates to CASSIVPGGEQYF.

The genes are TRBV19 and TRBJ2-5; 11 bases agree with TRBD1. The V and J ends lost 1 base and 5 bases, in that order; junction bases with no gene match: 9. The germline CDR1 and CDR2 sequences are LNHDA and SQIVND (reference sequence). The CDR3 totals 17 residues. The CDR3 DNA reads as TGTGCCAGTAGTATAGTCGCAGGGACAGGGGGTCGGGAGACCCAGTACTTC. This encodes CASSIVAGTGGRETQYF.

This sequence joins TRBV6-6 and TRBJ2-1, with TRBD1 matching 10 bases. The germline CDR1 and CDR2 sequences are MNHNY and SVGAGI (reference sequence). V was pared by 6 bases and J by 8 bases, with 13 bases of the junction left unmatched. The CDR3 consists of 16 residues. CDR3 sequence reads: CASSSQPGQGIHEQFF. CDR3 coding DNA: TGTGCCAGCAGCTCGCAACCGGGACAGGGGATACATGAGCAGTTCTTC.

The rearrangement uses TRBV7-2 and TRBJ2-1, with 12 bases lining up with TRBD2. CDR3 length: 15 residues. Germline assignment: CDR1 SGHTA and CDR2 FQGNSA. The J segment lost 7 bases and the V segment lost 5 bases, leaving 6 bases of the junction unmatched. This CDR3 reads CASSSRTSGMNEQFF. CDR3 coding DNA: TGTGCCAGCAGCAGCCGGACTAGCGGGATGAATGAGCAGTTCTTC.

This clone has just a few counts. This chain uses TRBV6-5 with TRBJ2-7; perhaps TRBD1 as D (6 bases). From germline, CDR1 is MNHEY and CDR2 SVGAGI. Trimming shortened V by 7 bases and J by 6 bases, and 16 bases separated the two germline ends. The CDR3 runs 13 residues. CDR3 region: CASMPRGQREQYF. The CDR3 DNA sequence: TGTGCCAGCATGCCCAGGGGCCAACGCGAGCAGTACTTC.

This clone was detected only a few times. J is TRBJ2-5 and V is TRBV7-2; no clear D gene. This CDR3 is built from 11 residues. V shed 8 bases and J shed 5 bases, with 9 bases lying between them. The germline CDR1 and CDR2 sequences are SGHTA and FQGNSA. CDR3 amino acids: CASGSGETQYF. CDR3 in DNA: TGTGCCAGCGGCTCCGGGGAGACCCAGTACTTC. The variable domain in full, with the rest retrieved from reference TRBV7-2 and TRBJ2-5, is GAGVSQSPSNKVTEKGKDVELRCDPISGHTALYWYRQSLGQGLEFLIYFQGNSAPDKSGLPSDRFSAERTGGSVSTLTIQRTQQEDSAVYLCASGSGETQYFGPGTRLLVL.

This chain links TRBV18 with TRBJ2-3, with 13 bases matching TRBD2. This CDR3 has 18 amino acids. V was clipped by 4 bases and J by 4 bases; unmatched bases: 11. Germline V CDR1 and CDR2: KGHSH, LQKENI. The CDR3 loop is CASSQLGLAGRVADTQYF. CDR3 in DNA: TGTGCCAGCTCACAGCTGGGACTAGCGGGACGTGTGGCAGATACGCAGTATTTT.

The chain combines TRBV11-2 with TRBJ2-1, with a weak D call TRBD2 (6 bases). The CDR3 is 15 residues long. The germline V gene encodes CDR1 SGHAT and CDR2 FQNNGV. V lost 0 bases to trimming and J lost 5 bases, with 11 bases between them. CDR3 DNA sequence: TGTGCCAGCAGCTTAGAGGGCGGGACGAACAATGAGCAGTTCTTC. Protein sequence: CASSLEGGTNNEQFF. The variable domain in full, with the rest retrieved from reference TRBV11-2 and TRBJ2-1, is EAGVAQSPRYKIIEKRQSVAFWCNPISGHATLYWYQQILGQGPKLLIQFQNNGVVDDSQLPKDRFSAERLKGVDSTLKIQPAKLEDSAVYLCASSLEGGTNNEQFFGPGTRLTVL.

The V call is TRBV7-3, the J call TRBJ2-5; 10 nucleotides match TRBD2. Germline V lookup: CDR1 SGHTA, CDR2 FQGTGA. The V gene end was trimmed by 2 bases and the J gene end by 2 bases; junction bases not matched to a gene: 5. The CDR3 spans 16 residues. The CDR3 here is CASSLGLAGVQETQYF. DNA for the CDR3: TGTGCCAGCAGCTTAGGCCTAGCGGGAGTTCAAGAGACCCAGTACTTC.

In nucleotides, the CDR3 is TGTGCCAGCAGCCAATTTGTCGGGGATGAAAAACTGTTTTTT. Translating gives CASSQFVGDEKLFF. This chain connects TRBV14 to TRBJ1-4, with unresolved D. V shed 2 bases and J shed 6 bases, with 10 bases lying between them. CDR1 is SGHDN, CDR2 FVKESK, per germline. The CDR3 totals 14 residues.

This clone was observed a handful of times. This rearrangement joins TRBV9 to TRBJ2-4; TRBD2 matches 10 bases. Germline assignment: CDR1 SGDLS and CDR2 YYNGEE. The V gene end was trimmed by 4 bases and the J gene end by 1 base; junction bases not matched to a gene: 5. This CDR3 has 16 residues. The CDR3 coding sequence is TGTGCCAGCAGCCCTAGCGGGAGTATTGCCAAAAACATTCAGTACTTC. It is translated as CASSPSGSIAKNIQYF. Full variable domain (rest looked up from reference TRBV9 and TRBJ2-4): DSGVTQTPKHLITATGQRVTLRCSPRSGDLSVYWYQQSLDQGLQFLIQYYNGEERAKGNILERFSAQQFPDLHSELNLSSLELGDSALYFCASSPSGSIAKNIQYFGAGTRLSVL.

This clone was observed a handful of times. The chain links TRBV28 to TRBJ2-7; D perhaps matches TRBD2 (5 bases). Germline CDR1 and CDR2: MDHEN and SYDVKM. The V end was cut by 4 bases, the J end by 3 bases, with 13 bases between. This CDR3 is built from 14 residues. CDR3 sequence: CASSSSGLYYEQYF. CDR3 DNA sequence: TGTGCCAGCAGTTCCTCCGGACTCTACTACGAGCAGTACTTC.

This clone was counted only a few times. The chain links TRBV7-2 to TRBJ2-2, with 7 bases matching TRBD1. V gave up 1 base and J gave up 7 bases; unmatched junction bases: 6. There are 15 residues in the CDR3. CDR1 is SGHTA and CDR2 is FQGNSA in the germline V gene. DNA for the CDR3: TGTGCCAGCAGCTTAGAGGGACAGAGTAACGGGGAGCTGTTTTTT. Its translation: CASSLEGQSNGELFF.